This T cell receptor (beta chain) was identified in a study of T cells in Graves' hyperthyroidism and ophthalmopathy. Amplification yielded TCR beta CDR3 regions, with RNA transcripts as the source. HTBI primers were employed in a first-round RT-PCR of the TCR CDR3. MiXCR, applied by TCRdb to the multiplex PCR reads, yields one record per CDR3 protein. The sample includes about 600,000 distinct CDR3 sequences, roughly 14% of them seen just once. Exclusion followed for patients with uncontrolled infection, other autoimmune disease, pregnancy or lactation. Germline V gene lookup returns CDR1 SGHKS and CDR2 YYEKEE (reference sequence). The CDR3 consists of 18 residues. Notes on this clonotype: Its target is unknown. This clone may be a read error of a much larger clone one base away.

Study findings and constraints: The blood repertoire included most of the expanded thyroid clonotypes above 0.001.

The gene calls are TRBV5-5 and TRBJ2-6; 9 nucleotides line up with TRBD1. Sequencing was performed on blood. The receptor comes from a woman aged 45-65 years with Graves' ophthalmopathy. The CDR3 sequence: CVSSPGMRQGAGANVLTF. DNA for the CDR3: TGTGTCAGCAGCCCGGGGATGAGACAGGGGGCTGGGGCCAACGTCCTGACTTTC.